This T cell receptor beta chain was observed in a study of blood T cells in healthy people across ages. At the level of the study: The capture of about one barcoded beta molecule per two T cells was achieved by template switching.

Combining a sample-barcoded 5' primer with a J-beta primer mix, a second PCR ran for about 6 to 12 cycles. TCRdb re-derived calls from the 5' RACE reads in MiXCR, one entry per CDR3 protein. The data show 750,000 or so distinct CDR3 sequences, 20% to 30% seen once. The germline CDR1 and CDR2 sequences are MGHRA and YSYEKL. Trimming removed 0 bases from V and 0 bases from J; junction bases left unmatched: 10. CDR3 length equals 18 residues. In addition, the sample was reused for a study of T cells of mothers and their children. That work adds: Related mother-child pairs showed slightly, non-significantly higher overlap than unrelated pairs.

The sequence was obtained from a boy between 10 and 17 years old in good health. The sequenced sample consisted of blood. The chain is built from TRBV4-1 and TRBJ2-5; 7 bases map to TRBD2. CDR3 region: CASSQEVLAELYQETQYF. In nucleotides, the CDR3 is TGCGCCAGCAGCCAAGAAGTGCTAGCGGAATTGTACCAAGAGACCCAGTACTTC.